These T cell receptor beta chains were read from a single sample in a study of blood T cell repertoires in COVID-19. This table comes from immunoSEQ multiplex PCR, and its TCRdb copy is limited to in-frame clones, with some not included. Among around 60,000 clones listed, around 89% were seen once. The sequenced material came from peripheral blood. Receptor source: a human donor in a cohort sampled during active COVID-19. Both conserved end residues are part of each CDR3. The size of a clone is reported for some rows only, either as once, few or many, or as a class for expanded clones.

v_gene	j_gene	abundance	CDR3aa
TRBV20-1	TRBJ2-7	NA	CSALSSWEQYF
TRBV6-1	TRBJ2-7	NA	CASSEARGSAYEQYF
TRBV5-4	TRBJ1-1	once	CASSLGQGAIEAFF
TRBV19	TRBJ2-7	NA	CASSIAPRGASGEQYF
TRBV7-2	TRBJ1-4	once	CASSLDYRGEKLFF
TRBV27	TRBJ2-7	NA	CASNPMAVSDRYEQYF
TRBV7-9	TRBJ1-2	NA	CASSLAPGVYSYTF
TRBV19	TRBJ2-7	once	CASSIAGTGAYEQYF
TRBV5-6	TRBJ1-1	NA	CASSPPWGGPNTEAFF
TRBV27	TRBJ2-7	NA	CASRPLKISSSYEQYF
TRBV19	TRBJ1-1	NA	CASILGAGGTEAFF
TRBV13	TRBJ1-1	NA	CASSPRTGGVGTEAFF
TRBV11-2	TRBJ2-5	NA	CASSLRAGGLGETQYF
TRBV9	TRBJ2-5	NA	CASSTGLAGSLIQETQYF
TRBV18	TRBJ2-5	NA	CASSSFSGSLETQYF
TRBV3-1/TRBV3-2	TRBJ2-7	NA	CASSQFRGYEQYF
TRBV28	TRBJ2-7	NA	CASTTSSASGTYEQYF
TRBV5-1	TRBJ1-4	NA	CASSLALGTGEKLFF
TRBV5-1	TRBJ1-1	NA	CASSLNNHNTEAFF
TRBV11-3	TRBJ2-7	NA	CASSLGGTGREQYF
TRBV6-5	TRBJ2-4	NA	CASSQMALAKNIQYF
TRBV28	TRBJ2-5	NA	CASSRAMGRETQYF
TRBV4-2	TRBJ2-5	once	CASSQDQRGGWETQYF
TRBV19	TRBJ1-6	few	CASSIASQNSPLHF
TRBV6-4	TRBJ2-1	NA	CASSPQGGPTYNEQFF
TRBV21-1	TRBJ1-2	NA	CASSKVEVNYGYTF
TRBV10-3	TRBJ2-7	NA	CAISTSGRAYEQYF
TRBV5-1	TRBJ2-5	once	CASSLVSVQETQYF
TRBV6-6	TRBJ2-1	NA	CASNLAGGYNEQFF
TRBV7-9	TRBJ2-5	NA	CASSQRESGETQYF
TRBV9	TRBJ1-2	NA	CASSVGNRAGGYTF
TRBV13	TRBJ2-7	few	CASSRAGLFSYEQYF
TRBV7-8	TRBJ1-5	NA	CASSPGTVSNQPQHF
TRBV24-1	TRBJ2-1	NA	CATSDSSKNSYNEQFF
TRBV20-1	TRBJ1-4	NA	CSASTPGTGVEKLFF
TRBV5-4	TRBJ2-7	NA	CASSFPGLAGGPTYEQYF
TRBV7-2	TRBJ2-3	NA	CASSASPLGSGRQDTQYF
TRBV18	TRBJ1-2	once	CASSPSAADYGYTF
TRBV10-2	TRBJ2-3	NA	CASSDPTRLARSTDTQYF
TRBV19	TRBJ1-5	once	CASRNREQPQHF
TRBV5-1	TRBJ1-2	NA	CASSLGTAGWYGYTF
TRBV19	TRBJ1-5	once	CASRGHTTWPQHF
TRBV19	TRBJ1-5	NA	CASRKQGWNQPQHF
TRBV7-2	TRBJ2-7	NA	CASSPLTSGSSYEQYF
TRBV28	TRBJ1-2	NA	CASSLSDRGRGGGYTF
TRBV6-6	TRBJ2-1	NA	CASSLPGDNEQFF
TRBV4-2	TRBJ2-4	once	CASSQVKGGARLVAKNIQYF
TRBV27	TRBJ1-3	few	CASSFTEGDTIYF
TRBV5-1	TRBJ2-5	NA	CASSFTGSRETQYF
TRBV18	TRBJ2-2	NA	CASSNTGVWNTGELFF
TRBV6-6	TRBJ2-1	NA	CASSYVSRQTNEQFF
TRBV7-6	TRBJ1-4	NA	CASSSIRGRTNEKLFF